The clone carrying this TCR beta chain was observed a few times. Clones were sequenced by immunoSEQ multiplex PCR, and TCRdb holds only the in-frame ones, with some missing. The sample lists roughly 180,000 clones; about 82% were seen once. The data are from a study of blood T cell repertoires in COVID-19. Turning to the study itself: Spain, Italy and the United States supplied samples that represented acute and convalescent COVID-19.

Germline trimming cut 7 bases from V and 6 bases from J; bases unmatched to any gene: 9. The CDR3 extends over 14 amino acids. The germline gives CDR1 MDHEN, CDR2 SYDVKM. The material sequenced was peripheral blood. The clonotype comes from a woman between 25 and 40 years old with acute or convalescent COVID-19. The chain recombines TRBV28 with TRBJ1-2; 9 positions agree with TRBD1. The CDR3 sequence: CASNLQGAQDGYTF. In DNA form, the CDR3 reads TGTGCCAGCAACCTACAGGGGGCTCAGGATGGCTACACCTTC.